The TCR beta chain under discussion was sequenced for a study of OX40 agonist ivuxolimab in advanced cancers. Overall study findings and caveats: Expanded clones tended on average to be more numerous among CD8+ T cells than CD4+.

The CDR3 is 16 amino acids. V shed 5 bases, J shed 5 bases, and the junction held 11 bases outside the gene matches. Germline CDR1 SEHNR, CDR2 FQNEAQ (reference sequence). As to this clone: Its antigen remains unknown.

The repertoire was sequenced with immunoSEQ multiplex PCR; TCRdb's copy has only in-frame clones and lacks some. The sample lists tens of thousands of clones, around 90% occurring once. The receptor was derived from an adult with an advanced solid tumor such as melanoma, head and neck, liver or kidney cancer. Sequencing used CD4+ or CD8+ T cells sorted from blood, obtained in a trial of the OX40 agonist ivuxolimab. This rearrangement joins TRBV7-9 to TRBJ2-1; 8 bases agree with TRBD1. The DNA for the CDR3 is TGTGCCAGCAGCCCAACAGGGGGAGCCACTGACAATGAGCAGTTCTTC. It is translated as CASSPTGGATDNEQFF.